The following is a T cell receptor (beta chain) sequence with its context. The antigen it binds to is not known. No qualities accompany the bases; no much larger clone lies one base away. The entry originates in a study of cytomegalovirus exposure and HLA in healthy donors (dated by TCRdb to between 2016 and 2019). Context from the whole study: An earlier analysis of several hundred of the donors reported roughly 300 Gb of sequence data and about 100 million unique TCR beta sequences from about 179 million T cells. Every discovery cohort repertoire had been produced on one sequencing platform. The number of donors typed differed by locus, with roughly 620-630 for A, B, C, DRB1 and DQB1, roughly 520 for DQA1, about 610 for DPA1, and some 440 for DPB1. To predict cytomegalovirus infection status, the study combined high-throughput TCR immunosequencing, statistical association of individual TCRs with disease status, and machine learning. The later analysis used no new phenotypic data to find candidate immune exposures, relying instead on TCR beta sequences and their occurrence across donors. The study aimed to test whether signatures of past pathogen exposure could be identified by cataloging public T cell receptors. A later genetic analysis took genome-wide SNP genotypes for about 55% of the 666 donors and used that subset as a discovery cohort. In a later analysis, previously published TCR beta repertoires from about 640 donors were re-analyzed and high-resolution HLA genotyping was added so that TCR occurrence patterns could be studied. Several DR-DQ haplotypes were handled as single units for association and clustering because linkage in the cohort was strong. Among the roughly 400 genotyped donors, about 85% belonged to the genetic ancestry cluster associated with self-reported Caucasian donors. An earlier analysis of approximately 630 of the donors applied high-throughput TCR beta sequencing to assess whether each TCR beta V gene segment acted as functional or pseudogenic. An early release that covered approximately 600 HLA-typed donors contained about 300 gigabases of sequencing data and around 85 million unique TCR sequences. The study profiled the T cell repertoires of more than 500 subjects by immunosequencing and related them to cytomegalovirus serostatus. A separate validation cohort of approximately 120 different subjects was used in addition to the roughly 700-subject first cohort. Among a few hundred genotyped donors of the cohort, an average of around 240,000 unique TCR beta nucleotide sequences were sequenced per donor, about a sixth of them non-productive. Donor age, sex, ethnicity and CMV serostatus were compiled together with the repertoire data. HLA typing covered class I and class II loci at four-digit resolution. General conclusions and limits of the study: A further reported finding was that TCR beta sequences accurately predicted the HLA-A and HLA-B alleles for most subjects in the first cohort. CMV serostatus was the only immune exposure information available for the cohort. At a false discovery rate of 0.05, a later analysis linked about 17,000 TCR beta sequences to specific HLA alleles. A later genetic analysis associated a missense DCLRE1C variant with V-gene and J-gene trimming of TCR beta chains, and an independent cohort replicated the association. Most CMV-associated TCR beta chains appeared to be HLA-restricted in a later analysis, and the HLA associations seemed to be driven largely by CMV exposure. Because HLA typing was missing for some donors at each locus, association tests included only the typed subset. Across donors, most TCR sequences were observed very rarely, whereas some public TCRs were present in many individuals. According to a later genetic analysis, donors in an Asian-associated ancestry cluster had fewer N-insertions in productive TCRs than the approximately 630-donor mean. In an earlier analysis of fewer than 700 of the donors, most TCR beta V segments appeared in productive rearrangements about 87% or about 30% of the time, broadly matching IMGT annotations. Presence/absence analyses assumed roughly uniform sequencing depth across donors, an assumption that may not hold. In a later analysis, several top co-occurrence clusters were reported to appear linked to parvovirus B19, influenza, CMV and Epstein-Barr virus. In this cohort, only TCR beta chains were sequenced, and detectable features were limited by the absence of alpha or paired-chain data. Some IMGT-functional V segments, including TRBV6-2 and TRBV6-3, could not be distinguished by the 87-base-pair reads and were therefore excluded. In a later analysis, HLA-associated TCR beta chains were found to be more clonally expanded and to have lower generation probabilities than equally common non-associated chains. The earlier analysis of approximately 590 of the donors excluded approximately 15 rarely observed V segments, including chromosome 9 orphons, because counts were too low. The study gave a list of roughly 150 TCR beta chains associated with cytomegalovirus. Linkage disequilibrium might explain the correlated functional status among segregating V segments, but an unknown experimental factor could not be excluded. Strong co-occurrence of HLA alleles, especially DR and DQ, made assigning TCR associations to individual alleles difficult. In both the original and validation cohorts, the classifier was reported to diagnose cytomegalovirus status with high specificity and sensitivity. The authors suggested that the approach could potentially be extended to other disease states and immunological phenotypes. A cluster of highly shared sequence variants was judged likely to be a technical artifact of the sequencing pipeline. A few of the identified cytomegalovirus-associated TCR beta chains were confirmed in vitro to be specific for cytomegalovirus antigens. In a later analysis, TCR association rates were found to vary across HLA loci, with the most associated TCRs seen for DRB1 alleles and the fewest for HLA-C alleles.

Receptor amplification or capture employed the immunoSEQ multiplex PCR assay. A mixture of 60 forward primers for TCR Vbeta segments and 13 reverse primers for TCR Jbeta segments was used in the multiplex PCR. A multiplex PCR assay on genomic DNA amplified the CDR3 region of rearranged TCR beta genes. Amplified TCR beta libraries were sequenced as 87-base-pair reads on the Illumina HiSeq System. Under the source paper's analysis protocol: Across the roughly 700 repertoires, a later analysis counted 60 million to 90 million unique TCR beta chains, around 11 million of which were shared by at least two donors. To remove PCR and sequencing errors, raw reads were error-corrected and collapsed into unique sequences using a nearest-neighbor algorithm that merged closely related sequences. To assign V, D and J gene segments, CDR3 sequences were aligned to IMGT reference sequences. For a sequence to be retained, a match of at least six nucleotides was required to both a V gene segment and a J gene segment. Rearrangements were called productive when the CDR3 lacked stop codons and stayed in frame with V and J; all others were non-productive. Following IMGT convention, CDR3 was defined as the stretch from the second conserved V-encoded cysteine up to the conserved J-encoded phenylalanine. Sequences without an unambiguous match to a single V gene segment were excluded from the earlier analysis of approximately 560 of the donors. An earlier analysis of approximately 590 of the donors classified V segments as functional when productive rearrangements were above 56.7% and as segregating when the standard deviation between donors was above 5%. To diagnose cytomegalovirus status from the catalog of TCR beta chain sequences, a statistical classification framework was built. A later analysis assigned V and J genes by comparing TCR nucleotide sequences with IMGT/GENE-DB human TR gene sequences. In a later analysis, CDR3 sequences and most-parsimonious VDJ recombination scenarios were assigned using the TCRdist pipeline. In a later analysis, each TCR beta chain was defined by its CDR3 amino acid sequence together with its V-gene family, and reads without a unique V-gene family were excluded. As a way to deal with suspected cross-contamination and a sequencing artifact, a later analysis dropped hundreds of nucleotide sequences that were highly shared and had low generation probability. In a later analysis, a clonal expansion index for each public chain was calculated from normalized within-repertoire ranks of inferred template counts. In a later analysis, generation probabilities were computed using a VDJ recombination model fitted to out-of-frame rearrangements, and the results were checked against IGoR. Hypergeometric tests were used in a later analysis to score TCR-TCR, TCR-HLA and TCR-CMV co-occurrence, with a repertoire-size bias correction applied to the TCR pairs. In a later analysis, false discovery rates were estimated by permuting HLA or CMV assignments 20 times. In a later analysis, co-occurring TCRs were grouped using DBSCAN, and TCRdist sequence similarity was added for clustering within HLA-allele-positive subsets. Co-occurrence clustering excluded repertoires with fewer than 30,000 or more than 120,000 public chains, plus five with anomalous nucleotide sharing. The clones in this table, taken by TCRdb from immuneACCESS, are in-frame only. Not every clone is retained; where verified, under half of the shortfall comes from an unresolved V gene, and the cause of the rest is unknown. V and J calls and clone size are those listed in that table; D and trimming were worked out from the DNA. The sample table shows about 150,000 clones, and about two thirds are seen once. The leading ten clones occupy about 2% of the sample.

The cohort consisted of hundreds of healthy bone marrow donors. At the time of sampling, every cohort member was nominally healthy, though immune exposures that went unrecorded were likely present. The donor was CMV seropositive and was included in the group of 250 to 300 seropositive cohort members. Every donor gave a peripheral blood sample, and the peripheral blood mononuclear cells from that sample were used for TCR beta sequencing. The Qiagen DNeasy Blood Extraction Kit was used to extract genomic DNA from the blood cell samples. CDR1 and CDR2 were assigned from the germline V gene as SGHVS and FQNEAQ. The CDR3 goes from the cysteine to the phenylalanine over 16 residues. Left in the record is the CDR3 DNA by itself, 48 bases read in frame from the first base. The germline V and J ends show losses of 1 base and 4 bases respectively, and no gene match explains 5 bases of the junction.

The sample was PBMCs. The sequence is built from TRBV7-8 and TRBJ2-3, with 10 middle bases fitting TRBD2. This receptor was taken from a woman aged 55-75 years in good health and CMV-seropositive. In nucleotides, the sequence is TGTGCCAGCAGCTTAGGTCGGCTAGCGGGAGCAGATACGCAGTATTTT. It translates to CASSLGRLAGADTQYF.